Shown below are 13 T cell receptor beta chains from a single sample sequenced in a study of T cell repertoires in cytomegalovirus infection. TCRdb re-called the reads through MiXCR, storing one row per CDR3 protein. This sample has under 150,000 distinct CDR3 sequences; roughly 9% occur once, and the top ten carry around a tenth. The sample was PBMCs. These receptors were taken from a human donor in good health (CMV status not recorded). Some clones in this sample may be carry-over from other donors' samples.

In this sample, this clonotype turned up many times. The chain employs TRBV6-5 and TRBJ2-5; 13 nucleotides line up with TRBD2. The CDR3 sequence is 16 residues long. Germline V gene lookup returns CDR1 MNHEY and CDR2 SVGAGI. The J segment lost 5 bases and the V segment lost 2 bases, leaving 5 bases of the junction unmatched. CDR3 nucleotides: TGTGCCAGCAGTTACACGGGGACTAGCGGGGTCGAGACCCAGTACTTC. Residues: CASSYTGTSGVETQYF.

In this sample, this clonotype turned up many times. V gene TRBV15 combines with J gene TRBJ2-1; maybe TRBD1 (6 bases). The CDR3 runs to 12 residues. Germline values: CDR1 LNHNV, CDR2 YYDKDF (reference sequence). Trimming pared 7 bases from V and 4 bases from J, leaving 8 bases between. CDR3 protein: CATKDRYNEQFF. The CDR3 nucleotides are TGTGCCACCAAGGACAGATACAATGAGCAGTTCTTC.

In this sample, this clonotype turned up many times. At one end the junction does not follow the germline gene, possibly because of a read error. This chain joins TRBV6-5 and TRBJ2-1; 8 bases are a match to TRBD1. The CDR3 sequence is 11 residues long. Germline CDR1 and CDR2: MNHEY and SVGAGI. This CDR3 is CASTDGTGKSF. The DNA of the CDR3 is TGTGCCAGCACAGACGGGACAGGTAAAAGTTTC.

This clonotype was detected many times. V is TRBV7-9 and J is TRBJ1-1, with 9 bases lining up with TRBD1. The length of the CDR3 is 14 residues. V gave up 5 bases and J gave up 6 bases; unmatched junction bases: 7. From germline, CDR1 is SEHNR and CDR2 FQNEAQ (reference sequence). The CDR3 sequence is CASSPGDREAEAFF. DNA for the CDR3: TGTGCCAGCAGCCCAGGGGACAGGGAGGCTGAAGCTTTCTTT. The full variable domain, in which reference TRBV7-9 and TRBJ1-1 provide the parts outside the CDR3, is DTGVSQNPRHKITKRGQNVTFRCDPISEHNRLYWYRQTLGQGPEFLTYFQNEAQLEKSRLLSDRFSAERPKGSFSTLEIQRTEQGDSAMYLCASSPGDREAEAFFGQGTRLTVV.

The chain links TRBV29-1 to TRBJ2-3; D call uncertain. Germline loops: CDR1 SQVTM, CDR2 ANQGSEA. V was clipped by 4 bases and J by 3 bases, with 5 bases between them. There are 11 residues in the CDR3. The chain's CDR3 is CSVGGTDTQYF. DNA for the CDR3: TGCAGCGTTGGTGGGACAGATACGCAGTATTTT.

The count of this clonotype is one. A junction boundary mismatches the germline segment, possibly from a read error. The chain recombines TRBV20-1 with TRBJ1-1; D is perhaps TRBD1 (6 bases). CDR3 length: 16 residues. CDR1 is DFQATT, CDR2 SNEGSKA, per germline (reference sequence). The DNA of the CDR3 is TGCAGTGCTAGAGATTACCGGACAGCGGGGAACACTGAATCTTTCTTT. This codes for CSARDYRTAGNTESFF.

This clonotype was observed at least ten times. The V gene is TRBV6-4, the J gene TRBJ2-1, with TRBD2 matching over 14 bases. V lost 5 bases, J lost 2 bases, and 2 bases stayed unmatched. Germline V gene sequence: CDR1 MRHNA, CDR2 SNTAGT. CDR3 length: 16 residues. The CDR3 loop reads CASSRTSGGPYNEQFF. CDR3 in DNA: TGTGCCAGCAGTAGGACTAGCGGGGGGCCCTACAATGAGCAGTTCTTC.

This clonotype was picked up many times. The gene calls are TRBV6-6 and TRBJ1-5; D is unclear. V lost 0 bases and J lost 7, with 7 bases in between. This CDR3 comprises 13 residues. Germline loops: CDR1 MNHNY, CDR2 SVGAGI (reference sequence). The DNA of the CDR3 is TGTGCCAGCAGTTACTCGGCCCGGCAGCCCCAGCATTTT. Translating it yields CASSYSARQPQHF.

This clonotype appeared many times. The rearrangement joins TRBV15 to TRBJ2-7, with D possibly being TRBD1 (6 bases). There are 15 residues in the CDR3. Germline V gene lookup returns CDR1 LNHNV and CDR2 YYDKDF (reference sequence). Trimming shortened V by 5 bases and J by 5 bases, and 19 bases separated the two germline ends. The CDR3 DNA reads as TGTGCCACCAGCCGGCCGGACAGCGGTCGGGACGAGCAGTACTTC. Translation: CATSRPDSGRDEQYF.

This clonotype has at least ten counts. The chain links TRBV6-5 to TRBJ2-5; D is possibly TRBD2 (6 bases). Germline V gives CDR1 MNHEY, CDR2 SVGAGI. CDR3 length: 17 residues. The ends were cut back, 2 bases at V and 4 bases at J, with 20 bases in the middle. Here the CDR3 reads CASSYGFGAGGLETQYF. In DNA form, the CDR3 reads TGTGCCAGCAGTTACGGATTTGGAGCCGGGGGACTAGAGACCCAGTACTTC.

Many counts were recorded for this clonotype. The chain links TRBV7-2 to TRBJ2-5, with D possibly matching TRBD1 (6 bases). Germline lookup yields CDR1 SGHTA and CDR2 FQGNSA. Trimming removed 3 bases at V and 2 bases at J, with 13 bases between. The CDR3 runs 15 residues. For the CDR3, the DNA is TGTGCCAGCAGCTTCCAGGGGATGAAACAAGAGACCCAGTACTTC. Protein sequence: CASSFQGMKQETQYF.

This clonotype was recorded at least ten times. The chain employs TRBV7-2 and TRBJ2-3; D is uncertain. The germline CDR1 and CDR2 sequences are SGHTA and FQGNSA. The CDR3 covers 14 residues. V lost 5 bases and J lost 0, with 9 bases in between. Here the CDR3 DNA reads TGTGCCAGCAGCAGGACCACAAGCACAGATACGCAGTATTTT. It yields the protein CASSRTTSTDTQYF.

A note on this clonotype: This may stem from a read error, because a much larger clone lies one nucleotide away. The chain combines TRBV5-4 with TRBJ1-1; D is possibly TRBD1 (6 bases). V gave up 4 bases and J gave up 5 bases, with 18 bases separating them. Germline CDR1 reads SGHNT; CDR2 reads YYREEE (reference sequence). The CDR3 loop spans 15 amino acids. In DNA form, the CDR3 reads TGTGCCAGCAGCCCACTGTCGGGGGCTGGGACTGAAGCTTTCTTT. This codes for CASSPLSGAGTEAFF.